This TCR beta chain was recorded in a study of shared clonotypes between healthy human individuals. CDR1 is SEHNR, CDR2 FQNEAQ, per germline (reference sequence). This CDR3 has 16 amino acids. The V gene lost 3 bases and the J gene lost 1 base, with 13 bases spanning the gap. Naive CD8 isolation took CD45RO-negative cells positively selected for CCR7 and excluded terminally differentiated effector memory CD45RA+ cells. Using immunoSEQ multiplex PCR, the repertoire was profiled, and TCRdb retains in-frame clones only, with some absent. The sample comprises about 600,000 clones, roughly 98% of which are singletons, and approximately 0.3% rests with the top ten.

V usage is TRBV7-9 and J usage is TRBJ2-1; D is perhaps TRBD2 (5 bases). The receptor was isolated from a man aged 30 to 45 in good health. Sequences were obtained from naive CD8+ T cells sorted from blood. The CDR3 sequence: CASSFPGKVSYNEQFF. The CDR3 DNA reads TGTGCCAGCAGCTTTCCGGGGAAAGTATCCTACAATGAGCAGTTCTTC.